The entry below describes one T cell receptor (beta chain). The CDR3 sequence is 15 residues long. Trimming took 2 bases from V and 8 from J, leaving 15 bases between them. Germline V gives CDR1 KGHSH, CDR2 LQKENI. The entry originates in a study of blood T cell repertoires in COVID-19. Study-wide background: Acute and convalescent COVID-19 samples came from the United States, Italy and Spain. Sample material is recorded as cDNA or gDNA derived from T cells, B-cell-depleted T cells, or PBMCs.

As handled by the study authors: Amplification of reference gene primers was used by the study to estimate nucleated cell counts. Measured with immunoSEQ multiplex PCR; TCRdb has only the in-frame clones, and not every one. V, J and clone size were drawn from that table, and D and trimming were deduced from the DNA. The sample contains about 20,000 clones, around 83% of which appear only once. This TCR came from a human donor in a cohort sampled during active COVID-19. The chain carries TRBV18 and TRBJ1-4; tentative D call: TRBD1 (5 bases). Sequencing input: peripheral blood. CDR3 in amino acids: CASSPLVGADEKLFF. The CDR3 DNA sequence: TGTGCCAGCTCACCATTGGTAGGGGCGGACGAAAAACTGTTTTTT.